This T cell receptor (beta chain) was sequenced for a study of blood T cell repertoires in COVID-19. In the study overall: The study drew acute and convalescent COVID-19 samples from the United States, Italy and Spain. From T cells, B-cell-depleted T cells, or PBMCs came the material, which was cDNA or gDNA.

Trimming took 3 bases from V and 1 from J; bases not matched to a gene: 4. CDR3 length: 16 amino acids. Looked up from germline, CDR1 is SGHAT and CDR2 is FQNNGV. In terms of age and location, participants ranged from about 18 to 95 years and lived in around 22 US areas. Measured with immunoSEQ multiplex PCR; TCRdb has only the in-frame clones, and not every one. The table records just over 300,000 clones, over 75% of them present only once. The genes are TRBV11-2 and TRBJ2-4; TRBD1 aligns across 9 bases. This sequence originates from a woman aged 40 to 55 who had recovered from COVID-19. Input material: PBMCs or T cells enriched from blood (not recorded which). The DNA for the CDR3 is TGTGCCAGCAGCTTCGGGACAGGGACGGCCAAAAACATTCAGTACTTC. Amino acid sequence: CASSFGTGTAKNIQYF. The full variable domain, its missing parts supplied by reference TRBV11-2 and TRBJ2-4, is EAGVAQSPRYKIIEKRQSVAFWCNPISGHATLYWYQQILGQGPKLLIQFQNNGVVDDSQLPKDRFSAERLKGVDSTLKIQPAKLEDSAVYLCASSFGTGTAKNIQYFGAGTRLSVL.